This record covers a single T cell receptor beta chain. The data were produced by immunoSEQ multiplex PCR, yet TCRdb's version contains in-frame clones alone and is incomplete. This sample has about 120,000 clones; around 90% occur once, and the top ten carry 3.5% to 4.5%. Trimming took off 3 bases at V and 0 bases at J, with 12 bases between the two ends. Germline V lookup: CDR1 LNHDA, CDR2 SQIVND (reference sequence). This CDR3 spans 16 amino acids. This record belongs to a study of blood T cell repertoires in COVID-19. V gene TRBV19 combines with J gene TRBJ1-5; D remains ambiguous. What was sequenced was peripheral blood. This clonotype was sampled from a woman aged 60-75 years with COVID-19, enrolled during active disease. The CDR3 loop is CASSMVSPYSNQPQHF. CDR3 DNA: TGTGCCAGTAGTATGGTGTCCCCCTATAGCAATCAGCCCCAGCATTTT.